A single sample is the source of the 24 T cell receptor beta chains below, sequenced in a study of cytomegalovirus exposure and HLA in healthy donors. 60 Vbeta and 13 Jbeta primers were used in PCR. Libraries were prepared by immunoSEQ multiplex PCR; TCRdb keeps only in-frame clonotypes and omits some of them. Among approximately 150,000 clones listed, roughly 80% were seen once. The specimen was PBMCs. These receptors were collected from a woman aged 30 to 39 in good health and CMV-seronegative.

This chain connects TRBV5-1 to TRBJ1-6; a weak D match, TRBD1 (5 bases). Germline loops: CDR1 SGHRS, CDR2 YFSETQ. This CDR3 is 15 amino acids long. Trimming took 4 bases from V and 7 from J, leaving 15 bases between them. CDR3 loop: CASSPDTVGNSPLHF. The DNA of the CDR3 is TGCGCCAGCAGCCCGGACACAGTAGGGAATTCACCCCTCCACTTT.

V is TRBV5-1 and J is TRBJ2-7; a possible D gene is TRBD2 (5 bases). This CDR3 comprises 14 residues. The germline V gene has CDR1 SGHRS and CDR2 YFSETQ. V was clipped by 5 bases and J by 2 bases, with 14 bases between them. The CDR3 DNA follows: TGCGCCAGCAGACCGACTACAAGAACCTACGAGCAGTACTTC. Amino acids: CASRPTTRTYEQYF.

CDR3 protein: CASSQDIRGREKLFF. The DNA for the CDR3 is TGCGCCAGCAGCCAAGATATCCGTGGTCGGGAAAAACTGTTTTTT. The J gene is TRBJ1-4, the V gene TRBV4-3; D remains ambiguous. The CDR3 has 15 residues. Germline V gene sequence: CDR1 LGHNA, CDR2 YSLEER. Trimming pared 0 bases from V and 8 bases from J, leaving 13 bases between.

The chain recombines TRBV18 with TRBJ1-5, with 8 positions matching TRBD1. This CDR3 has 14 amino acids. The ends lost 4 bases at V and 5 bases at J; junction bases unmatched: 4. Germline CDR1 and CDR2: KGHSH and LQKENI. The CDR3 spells CASSLEQGDQPQHF. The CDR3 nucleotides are TGTGCCAGCTCACTTGAACAGGGGGATCAGCCCCAGCATTTT. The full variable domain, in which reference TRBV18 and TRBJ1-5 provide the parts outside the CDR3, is NAGVMQNPRHLVRRRGQEARLRCSPMKGHSHVYWYRQLPEEGLKFMVYLQKENIIDESGMPKERFSAEFPKEGPSILRIQQVVRGDSAAYFCASSLEQGDQPQHFGDGTRLSIL.

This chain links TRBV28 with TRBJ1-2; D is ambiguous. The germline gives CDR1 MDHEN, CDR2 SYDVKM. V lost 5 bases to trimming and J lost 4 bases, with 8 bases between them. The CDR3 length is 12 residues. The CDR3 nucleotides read TGTGCCAGCAGTCCAGGTCCCTATGGCTACACCTTC. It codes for CASSPGPYGYTF.

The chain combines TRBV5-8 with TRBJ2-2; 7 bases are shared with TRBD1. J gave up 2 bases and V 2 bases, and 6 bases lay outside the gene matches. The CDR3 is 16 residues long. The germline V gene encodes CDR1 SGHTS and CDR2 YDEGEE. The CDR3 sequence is CASSFLAGGNTGELFF. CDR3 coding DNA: TGTGCCAGCAGCTTCCTGGCAGGGGGTAACACCGGGGAGCTGTTTTTT.

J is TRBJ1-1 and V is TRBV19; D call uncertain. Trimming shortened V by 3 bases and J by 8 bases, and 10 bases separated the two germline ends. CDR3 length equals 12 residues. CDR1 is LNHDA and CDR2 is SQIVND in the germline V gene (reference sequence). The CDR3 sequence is CASSMAQSEAFF. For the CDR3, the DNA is TGTGCCAGTAGTATGGCCCAGTCGGAAGCTTTCTTT.

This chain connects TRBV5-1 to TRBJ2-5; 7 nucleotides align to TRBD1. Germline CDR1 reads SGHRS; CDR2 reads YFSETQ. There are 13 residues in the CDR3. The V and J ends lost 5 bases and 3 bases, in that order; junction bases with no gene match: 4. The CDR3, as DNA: TGCGCCAGCAGTAGGGGGCGGGAAGAGACCCAGTACTTC. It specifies CASSRGREETQYF.

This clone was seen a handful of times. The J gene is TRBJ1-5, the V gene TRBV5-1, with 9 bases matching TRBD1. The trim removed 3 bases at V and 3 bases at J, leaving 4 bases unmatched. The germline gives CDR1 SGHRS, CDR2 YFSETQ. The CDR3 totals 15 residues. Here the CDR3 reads CASSSGTGNNQPQHF. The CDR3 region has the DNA TGCGCCAGCAGCTCCGGGACAGGGAACAATCAGCCCCAGCATTTT.

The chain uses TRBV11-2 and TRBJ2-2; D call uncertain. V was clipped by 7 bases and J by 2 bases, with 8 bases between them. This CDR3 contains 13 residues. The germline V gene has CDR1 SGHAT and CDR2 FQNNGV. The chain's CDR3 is CASTPQNTGELFF. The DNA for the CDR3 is TGTGCCAGCACCCCACAAAACACCGGGGAGCTGTTTTTT. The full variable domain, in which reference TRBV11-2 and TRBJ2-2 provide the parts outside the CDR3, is EAGVAQSPRYKIIEKRQSVAFWCNPISGHATLYWYQQILGQGPKLLIQFQNNGVVDDSQLPKDRFSAERLKGVDSTLKIQPAKLEDSAVYLCASTPQNTGELFFGEGSRLTVL.

CDR3 sequence reads: CASVRPGGQETQYF. The CDR3, as DNA: TGTGCCAGCGTACGTCCAGGGGGCCAAGAGACCCAGTACTTC. This sequence joins TRBV25-1 and TRBJ2-5; 7 bases align to TRBD1. The V and J ends lost 8 bases and 1 base, in that order; junction bases with no gene match: 7. This CDR3 is built from 14 residues. CDR1 MGHDK and CDR2 SYGVNS come from the germline V gene. The variable domain in full, with the rest retrieved from reference TRBV25-1 and TRBJ2-5, is EADIYQTPRYLVIGTGKKITLECSQTMGHDKMYWYQQDPGMELHLIHYSYGVNSTEKGDLSSESTVSRIRTEHFPLTLESARPSHTSQYLCASVRPGGQETQYFGPGTRLLVL.

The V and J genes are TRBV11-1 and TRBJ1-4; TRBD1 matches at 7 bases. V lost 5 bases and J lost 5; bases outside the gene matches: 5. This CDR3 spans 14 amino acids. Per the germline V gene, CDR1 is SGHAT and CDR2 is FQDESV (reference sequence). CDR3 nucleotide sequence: TGTGCCAGCAGCCTCGACAGGGCGAATGAAAAACTGTTTTTT. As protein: CASSLDRANEKLFF.

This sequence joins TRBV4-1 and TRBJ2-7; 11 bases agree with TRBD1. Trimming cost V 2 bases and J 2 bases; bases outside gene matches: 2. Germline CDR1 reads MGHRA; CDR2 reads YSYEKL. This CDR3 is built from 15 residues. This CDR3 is CASSQMGQGAYEQYF. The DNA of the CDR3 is TGCGCCAGCAGCCAAATGGGACAGGGGGCCTACGAGCAGTACTTC.

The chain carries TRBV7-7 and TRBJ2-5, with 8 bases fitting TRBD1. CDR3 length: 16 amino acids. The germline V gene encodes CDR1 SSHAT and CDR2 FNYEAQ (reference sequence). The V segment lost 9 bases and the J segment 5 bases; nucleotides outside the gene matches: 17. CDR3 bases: TGTGCCAGTAAATCAGCTGGGGCAGGGGGCTGGGAGACCCAGTACTTC. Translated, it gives CASKSAGAGGWETQYF.

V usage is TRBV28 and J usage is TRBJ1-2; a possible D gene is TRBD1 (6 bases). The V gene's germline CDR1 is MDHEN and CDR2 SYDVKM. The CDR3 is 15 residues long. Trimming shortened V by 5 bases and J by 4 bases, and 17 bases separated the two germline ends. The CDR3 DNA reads TGTGCCAGCAGTAGGGGGGGGAATCTAGGCTATGGCTACACCTTC. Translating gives CASSRGGNLGYGYTF.

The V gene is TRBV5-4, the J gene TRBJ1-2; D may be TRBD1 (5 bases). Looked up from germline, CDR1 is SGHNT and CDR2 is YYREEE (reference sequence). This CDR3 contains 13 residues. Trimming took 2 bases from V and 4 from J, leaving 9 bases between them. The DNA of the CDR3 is TGTGCCAGCAGCTTTTGGGGGGGCTATGGCTACACCTTC. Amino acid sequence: CASSFWGGYGYTF.

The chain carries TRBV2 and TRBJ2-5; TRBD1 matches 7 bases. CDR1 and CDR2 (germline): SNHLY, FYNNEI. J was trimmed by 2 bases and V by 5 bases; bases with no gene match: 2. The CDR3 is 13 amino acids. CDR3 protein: CASSWGQQETQYF. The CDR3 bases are TGTGCCAGCAGTTGGGGACAGCAAGAGACCCAGTACTTC.

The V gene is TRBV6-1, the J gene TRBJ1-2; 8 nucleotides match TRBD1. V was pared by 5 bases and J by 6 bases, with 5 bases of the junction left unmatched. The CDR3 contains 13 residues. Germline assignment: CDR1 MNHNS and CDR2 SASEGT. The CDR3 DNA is TGTGCCAGCAGTCCGGACAGGGACGATGGCTACACCTTC. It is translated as CASSPDRDDGYTF.

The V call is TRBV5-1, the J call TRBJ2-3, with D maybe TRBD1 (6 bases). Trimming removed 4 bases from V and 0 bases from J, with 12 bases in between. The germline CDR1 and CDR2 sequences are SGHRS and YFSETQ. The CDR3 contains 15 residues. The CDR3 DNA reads TGCGCCAGCAGCGACAGGCGATCTAGCACAGATACGCAGTATTTT. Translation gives CASSDRRSSTDTQYF.

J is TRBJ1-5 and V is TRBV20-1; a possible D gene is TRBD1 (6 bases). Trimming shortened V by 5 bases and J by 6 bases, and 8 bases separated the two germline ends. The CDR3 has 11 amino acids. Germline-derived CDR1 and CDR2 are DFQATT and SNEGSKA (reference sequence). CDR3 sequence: CSAPGVQPQHF. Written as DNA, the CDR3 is TGCAGTGCTCCAGGGGTTCAGCCCCAGCATTTT.

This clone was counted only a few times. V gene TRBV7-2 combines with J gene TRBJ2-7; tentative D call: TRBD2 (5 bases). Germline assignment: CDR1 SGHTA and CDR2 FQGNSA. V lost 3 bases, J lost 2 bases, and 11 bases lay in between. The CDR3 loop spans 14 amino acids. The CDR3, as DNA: TGTGCCAGCAGCTTGGTCCCGGAGGCCTACGAGCAGTACTTC. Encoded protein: CASSLVPEAYEQYF.

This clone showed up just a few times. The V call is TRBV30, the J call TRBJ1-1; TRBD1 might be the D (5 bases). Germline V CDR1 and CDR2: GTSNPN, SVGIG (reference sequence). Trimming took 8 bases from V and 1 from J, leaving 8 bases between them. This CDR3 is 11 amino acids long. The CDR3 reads CAQGANTEAFF. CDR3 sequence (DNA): TGTGCCCAAGGGGCGAACACTGAAGCTTTCTTT.

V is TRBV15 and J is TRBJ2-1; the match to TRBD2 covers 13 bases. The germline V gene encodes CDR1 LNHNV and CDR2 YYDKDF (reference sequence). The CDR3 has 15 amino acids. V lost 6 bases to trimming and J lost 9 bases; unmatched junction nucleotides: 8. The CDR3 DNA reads TGTGCCACCAGGGAGGGACTAGCGGGAAAGGGTGAGCAGTTCTTC. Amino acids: CATREGLAGKGEQFF.

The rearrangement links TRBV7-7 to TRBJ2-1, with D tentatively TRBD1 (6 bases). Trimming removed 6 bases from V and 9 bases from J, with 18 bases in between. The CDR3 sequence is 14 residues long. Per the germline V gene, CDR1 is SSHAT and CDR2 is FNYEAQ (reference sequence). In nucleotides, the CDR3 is TGTGCCAGCAGTAACCGGGCAGGGGCTGCTGAGCAGTTCTTC. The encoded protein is CASSNRAGAAEQFF.